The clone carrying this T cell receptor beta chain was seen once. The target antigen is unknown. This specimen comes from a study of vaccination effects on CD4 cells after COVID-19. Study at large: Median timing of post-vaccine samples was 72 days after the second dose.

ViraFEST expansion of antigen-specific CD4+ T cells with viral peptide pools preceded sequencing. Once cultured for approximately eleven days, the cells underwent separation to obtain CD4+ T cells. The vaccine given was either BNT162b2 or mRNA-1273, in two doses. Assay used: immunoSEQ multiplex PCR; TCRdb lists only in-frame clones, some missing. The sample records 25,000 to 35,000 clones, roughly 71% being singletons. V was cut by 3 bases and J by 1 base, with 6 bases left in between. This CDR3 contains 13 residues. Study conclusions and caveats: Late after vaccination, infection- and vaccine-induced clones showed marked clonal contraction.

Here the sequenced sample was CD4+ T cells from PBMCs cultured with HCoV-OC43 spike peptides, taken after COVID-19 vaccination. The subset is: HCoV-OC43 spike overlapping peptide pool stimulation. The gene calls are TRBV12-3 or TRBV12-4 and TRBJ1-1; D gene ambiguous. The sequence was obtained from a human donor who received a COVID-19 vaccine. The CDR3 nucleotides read TGTGCCAGCAGTTTTTCCAGGAACACTGAAGCTTTCTTT. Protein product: CASSFSRNTEAFF.